This TCR beta chain is drawn from a study of T cells in Graves' hyperthyroidism and ophthalmopathy. Study results and limitations: The majority of expanded thyroid clonotypes above 0.001 also appeared in blood.

Exclusions: uncontrolled infection, other autoimmune disease, pregnancy, lactation. This clonotype was recorded a few times. Its antigen remains unidentified. Amplified TCR beta CDR3 regions came from RNA transcripts. First-round RT-PCR with HTBI primers amplified the TCR CDR3 region. TCRdb analysed the multiplex PCR reads with MiXCR anew, one entry per CDR3 protein. The data contain around 600,000 distinct CDR3 sequences, 12% to 15% of them seen just once; the ten biggest clones take up roughly 7.1%. The material sequenced was blood. This clonotype was sampled from a woman aged 18-30 years with Graves' ophthalmopathy.

The CDR3 DNA reads TGTGCCAGCTCAACGGGTGGAAACACCATATATTTT. Translated, it gives CASSTGGNTIYF. The rearrangement links TRBV18 to TRBJ1-3; D not resolved. The CDR3 runs to 12 residues. The V end lost 5 bases, the J end lost 3 bases, and 5 bases lay between the germline ends. Per the germline V gene, CDR1 is KGHSH and CDR2 is LQKENI.